Below are 32 T cell receptor beta chains sequenced from a single sample in a study of OX40 agonist ivuxolimab in advanced cancers. This table comes from immunoSEQ multiplex PCR, and its TCRdb copy is limited to in-frame clones, with some not included. Among some 58,000 clones listed, roughly nine tenths were seen once. The material sequenced was CD4+ or CD8+ T cells sorted from blood, taken in a trial of the OX40 agonist ivuxolimab. The source of these receptors is an adult with an advanced solid tumor such as melanoma, head and neck, liver or kidney cancer.

The sample holds a few counts of this clone. The gene calls are TRBV6-1 and TRBJ2-2; no clear D gene. This CDR3 spans 12 amino acids. Trimming took off 0 bases at V and 8 bases at J, with 4 bases between the two ends. Germline V gene sequence: CDR1 MNHNS, CDR2 SASEGT. CDR3 in DNA: TGTGCCAGCAGTGAAGCGAGGGGGGAGCTGTTTTTT. Protein sequence: CASSEARGELFF.

This chain links TRBV19 with TRBJ1-5; possible D gene TRBD1, 6 bases. Germline-derived CDR1 and CDR2 are LNHDA and SQIVND (reference sequence). The length of the CDR3 is 16 residues. Trimming shortened V by 5 bases and J by 1 base, and 15 bases separated the two germline ends. This chain's CDR3 is CASSFQGRGSNQPQHF. In nucleotides, the CDR3 is TGTGCCAGTAGTTTCCAGGGGAGGGGGAGCAATCAGCCCCAGCATTTT.

The chain has TRBV6-1 and TRBJ1-1; D may be TRBD1 (5 bases). The germline gives CDR1 MNHNS, CDR2 SASEGT. V dropped 7 bases and J dropped 5 bases, with 11 bases sitting between them. The CDR3 is 12 amino acids. The CDR3 sequence is CASTQGVTEAFF. In DNA, the CDR3 is TGTGCCAGCACCCAAGGGGTTACTGAAGCTTTCTTT.

J is TRBJ2-6 and V is TRBV4-2; D is possibly TRBD2 (6 bases). The V end was cut by 4 bases, the J end by 2 bases, with 21 bases between. Germline CDR1 reads LGHNA; CDR2 reads YNFKEQ. The CDR3 runs 19 residues. The CDR3 spells CASSLATDTGGTGANVLTF. The CDR3 coding sequence is TGTGCCAGCAGCCTCGCGACGGACACCGGAGGGACTGGGGCCAACGTCCTGACTTTC.

This clone was counted between two and nine times. The J gene is TRBJ1-1, the V gene TRBV29-1; D call uncertain. The ends were cut back, 5 bases at V and 1 base at J, with 8 bases in the middle. Germline CDR1 SQVTM, CDR2 ANQGSEA. This CDR3 has 12 amino acids. In nucleotides, the CDR3 is TGCAGCGTTAACGTCCCGAACACTGAAGCTTTCTTT. Amino acid sequence: CSVNVPNTEAFF.

This sequence joins TRBV11-2 and TRBJ2-3; 13 nucleotides match TRBD2. The CDR3 contains 18 residues. With 5 bases clipped from V and 5 bases from J, the junction kept 13 bases outside the gene matches. The germline V gene has CDR1 SGHAT and CDR2 FQNNGV. CDR3 region: CASSPTGTSGAGGDTQYF. CDR3 DNA: TGTGCCAGCAGCCCGACCGGGACTAGCGGGGCGGGGGGAGATACGCAGTATTTT.

V usage is TRBV9 and J usage is TRBJ2-1; D is undetermined. Per the germline V gene, CDR1 is SGDLS and CDR2 is YYNGEE. This CDR3 spans 15 amino acids. The V end lost 4 bases, the J end lost 3 bases, and 14 bases lay between the germline ends. The CDR3 DNA follows: TGTGCCAGCAGCTTCCGCGGACGAGACTACAATGAGCAGTTCTTC. Translated, it gives CASSFRGRDYNEQFF.

This clone was seen a single time. The rearrangement links TRBV5-4 to TRBJ2-3, with TRBD2 identical over 12 bases. The CDR3 length is 16 residues. J lost 1 base, V lost 3 bases, and 3 bases had no gene match. The germline CDR1 and CDR2 sequences are SGHNT and YYREEE (reference sequence). The CDR3 DNA is TGTGCCAGCAGCTCTCGGACTAGCGGGGGCACAGATACGCAGTATTTT. It is translated as CASSSRTSGGTDTQYF.

In this sample, this clone turned up once. The chain couples TRBV5-5 to TRBJ1-2; D gene uncertain. Germline V gene sequence: CDR1 SGHKS, CDR2 YYEKEE (reference sequence). Trimming removed 0 bases at V and 6 bases at J, with 6 bases between. CDR3 size: 12 residues. The CDR3, as DNA: TGTGCCAGCAGCTTGGAACAGAATGGCTACACCTTC. Translation: CASSLEQNGYTF. Using reference TRBV5-5 and TRBJ1-2 for the parts outside the CDR3, the full variable domain is DAGVTQSPTHLIKTRGQQVTLRCSPISGHKSVSWYQQVLGQGPQFIFQYYEKEERGRGNFPDRFSARQFPNYSSELNVNALLLGDSALYLCASSLEQNGYTFGSGTRLTVV.

This rearrangement joins TRBV28 to TRBJ1-2; unclear D gene. Germline CDR1 is MDHEN and CDR2 is SYDVKM. V was shortened by 2 bases and J by 8 bases, with 15 bases between the two germline ends. The CDR3 consists of 14 residues. CDR3 protein: CASSLSQPGGGYTF. CDR3 nucleotide sequence: TGTGCCAGCAGTTTAAGCCAACCCGGAGGGGGCTACACCTTC.

J is TRBJ1-5 and V is TRBV28; TRBD1 matches at 7 bases. The CDR3 sequence is 15 residues long. From germline, CDR1 is MDHEN and CDR2 SYDVKM. V lost 5 bases, J lost 0 bases, and 4 bases stayed unmatched. CDR3 in amino acids: CASSKGTASNQPQHF. Here the CDR3 DNA reads TGTGCCAGCAGTAAGGGGACAGCTAGCAATCAGCCCCAGCATTTT.

The genes are TRBV5-1 and TRBJ2-3; D unclear. The CDR3 extends over 16 amino acids. Germline CDR1 is SGHRS and CDR2 is YFSETQ. Trimming stripped 4 bases from V and 0 bases from J, with 15 bases between. This CDR3 is CASSRVVAESTDTQYF. CDR3 nucleotides: TGCGCCAGCAGCCGGGTAGTGGCGGAAAGCACAGATACGCAGTATTTT.

V and J are TRBV14 and TRBJ1-5, with 7 bases that match TRBD1. Germline-derived CDR1 and CDR2 are SGHDN and FVKESK. CDR3 length: 18 residues. V trimming: 5 bases; J trimming: 3 bases; junction bases outside the gene matches: 16. The CDR3 reads CASSSSRGIGTDNQPQHF. The CDR3 DNA is TGTGCCAGCAGCTCAAGTCGGGGGATCGGGACAGACAATCAGCCCCAGCATTTT.

This clone has a single count. The chain is built from TRBV5-1 and TRBJ2-7, with TRBD1 matching 10 bases. The CDR3 consists of 15 residues. The trim removed 0 bases at V and 1 base at J, leaving 1 base unmatched. Germline CDR1 and CDR2: SGHRS and YFSETQ. CDR3 DNA sequence: TGCGCCAGCAGCTTGGGGGGACAGGGGTCCTACGAGCAGTACTTC. Protein sequence: CASSLGGQGSYEQYF. Filled out from reference TRBV5-1 and TRBJ2-7, the complete variable domain reads KAGVTQTPRYLIKTRGQQVTLSCSPISGHRSVSWYQQTPGQGLQFLFEYFSETQRNKGNFPGRFSGRQFSNSRSEMNVSTLELGDSALYLCASSLGGQGSYEQYFGPGTRLTVT.

This chain uses TRBV28 with TRBJ2-3; 10 nucleotides line up with TRBD2. V was pared by 2 bases and J by 2 bases, with 4 bases of the junction left unmatched. Germline-derived CDR1 and CDR2 are MDHEN and SYDVKM. The CDR3 runs 16 residues. The CDR3: CASSLNSGGYTDTQYF. CDR3 DNA: TGTGCCAGCAGTTTAAATAGCGGGGGGTACACAGATACGCAGTATTTT. Variable domain in full (rest from reference TRBV28 and TRBJ2-3): DVKVTQSSRYLVKRTGEKVFLECVQDMDHENMFWYRQDPGLGLRLIYFSYDVKMKEKGDIPEGYSVSREKKERFSLILESASTNQTSMYLCASSLNSGGYTDTQYFGPGTRLTVL.

The J gene is TRBJ2-7, the V gene TRBV19, with D perhaps given as TRBD1 or TRBD2 (5 bases each). Germline values: CDR1 LNHDA, CDR2 SQIVND (reference sequence). This CDR3 is 13 amino acids long. Trimming left V 10 bases short and J 0 bases short, with 13 bases between. The CDR3 protein is CATSRGSSYEQYF. The CDR3, as DNA: TGTGCCACCAGCCGGGGCTCCTCCTACGAGCAGTACTTC.

The chain carries TRBV5-6 and TRBJ2-7; unclear D gene. CDR1 is SGHDT, CDR2 YYEEEE, per germline. This CDR3 has 14 amino acids. The V end lost 4 bases, the J end lost 0 bases, and 11 bases lay between the germline ends. The CDR3 region has the DNA TGTGCCAGCAGCCCGATCGACGCCTCCTACGAGCAGTACTTC. Encoded protein: CASSPIDASYEQYF.

The CDR3 is CASSLVARDYNEQFF. CDR3 DNA: TGCGCCAGCAGCTTGGTGGCGCGGGACTACAATGAGCAGTTCTTC. The V and J genes are TRBV5-1 and TRBJ2-1, with D possibly being TRBD2 (6 bases). Per germline, CDR1 SGHRS and CDR2 YFSETQ. The CDR3 has 15 amino acids. Trimming cost V 0 bases and J 3 bases, with 10 bases left between them.

This rearrangement joins TRBV6-6 to TRBJ2-1; TRBD1 matches 9 bases. The CDR3 extends over 15 amino acids. CDR1 and CDR2 from the germline V gene are MNHNY and SVGAGI (reference sequence). Germline trimming cut 2 bases from V and 7 bases from J; bases unmatched to any gene: 6. The DNA for the CDR3 is TGTGCCAGCAGTTACCTCGGGACAGGGAAAAATGAGCAGTTCTTC. It specifies CASSYLGTGKNEQFF.

The J gene is TRBJ1-2, the V gene TRBV6-1; maybe TRBD1 (6 bases). V shed 4 bases and J shed 8 bases, with 14 bases lying between them. The length of the CDR3 is 13 residues. The V gene's germline CDR1 is MNHNS and CDR2 SASEGT. The CDR3 bases are TGTGCCAGCAGTGTGACAGGTTTTTGGGGCTACACCTTC. Protein: CASSVTGFWGYTF.

This rearrangement joins TRBV11-2 to TRBJ2-7; D not resolved. Germline values: CDR1 SGHAT, CDR2 FQNNGV. There are 14 residues in the CDR3. V was clipped by 4 bases and J by 2 bases, with 12 bases between them. The CDR3 sequence is CASSSPPATYEQYF. In DNA form, the CDR3 reads TGTGCCAGCAGCTCCCCACCCGCCACCTACGAGCAGTACTTC.

This clone showed up just once. The J gene is TRBJ1-2, the V gene TRBV5-1; weak D call: TRBD1 (6 bases). Trimming removed 2 bases at V and 0 bases at J, with 23 bases between. This CDR3 has 19 amino acids. CDR1 is SGHRS, CDR2 YFSETQ, per germline. The CDR3 DNA is TGCGCCAGCAGCTTAAGGTTAATGGTCCACAGGGCATCTAACTATGGCTACACCTTC. As protein: CASSLRLMVHRASNYGYTF.

The genes are TRBV5-1 and TRBJ2-5; 9 bases fit TRBD1. V dropped 5 bases and J dropped 2; count of bases not matched to a gene: 7. The CDR3 is 15 amino acids. Germline CDR1 reads SGHRS; CDR2 reads YFSETQ. CDR3 nucleotide sequence: TGCGCCAGCAGGGGTCTGGGACAGGGTCAAGAGACCCAGTACTTC. As protein: CASRGLGQGQETQYF.

V gene TRBV28 combines with J gene TRBJ1-2, with a weak D call TRBD1 (5 bases). The CDR3 loop spans 14 amino acids. CDR1 and CDR2 from the germline V gene are MDHEN and SYDVKM. Trimming shortened V by 0 bases and J by 2 bases, and 7 bases separated the two germline ends. The CDR3 sequence is CASSLWSGNYGYTF. As DNA, the CDR3 is TGTGCCAGCAGTTTATGGTCAGGGAACTATGGCTACACCTTC.

This chain uses TRBV19 with TRBJ2-3, with 9 bases lining up with TRBD2. The length of the CDR3 is 13 residues. The germline CDR1 and CDR2 sequences are LNHDA and SQIVND (reference sequence). The junction had 4 bases not matched to a gene; V was cut back by 7 bases and J by 5 bases. In DNA form, the CDR3 reads TGTGCCAGTAAGGCGCGGGAGGGAGATACGCAGTATTTT. Protein product: CASKAREGDTQYF. Complete variable domain (other parts from reference TRBV19 and TRBJ2-3): DGGITQSPKYLFRKEGQNVTLSCEQNLNHDAMYWYRQDPGQGLRLIYYSQIVNDFQKGDIAEGYSVSREKKESFPLTVTSAQKNPTAFYLCASKAREGDTQYFGPGTRLTVL.

The chain links TRBV28 to TRBJ2-3, with a possible D match to TRBD2 (6 bases). CDR1 is MDHEN, CDR2 SYDVKM, per germline. The length of the CDR3 is 16 residues. V was trimmed by 5 bases and J by 4 bases, leaving 19 bases between them. CDR3 bases: TGTGCCAGCAGTCCTCTTAAGCGGGCCGGCGCAGATACGCAGTATTTT. This encodes CASSPLKRAGADTQYF.

The CDR3 region has the DNA TGTGCCAGCAGCCCCCCGGGGAGCTCCTACAATGAGCAGTTCTTC. It codes for CASSPPGSSYNEQFF. The genes are TRBV7-9 and TRBJ2-1, with D possibly matching TRBD2 (5 bases). Trimming stripped 5 bases from V and 0 bases from J, with 11 bases between. The CDR3 totals 15 residues. CDR1 and CDR2 from the germline V gene are SEHNR and FQNEAQ (reference sequence).

The V gene is TRBV10-2, the J gene TRBJ2-2; D may be TRBD2 (6 bases). This CDR3 spans 17 amino acids. V was cut by 5 bases and J by 4 bases, with 20 bases left in between. Germline V gene sequence: CDR1 WSHSY, CDR2 SAAADI. DNA of the CDR3: TGCGCCAGCAGTCTCGACAGCCGGGAGAAAGGCACCGGGGAGCTGTTTTTT. It translates to CASSLDSREKGTGELFF.

The V gene is TRBV19, the J gene TRBJ2-1; TRBD1 matches 8 bases. Looked up from germline, CDR1 is LNHDA and CDR2 is SQIVND (reference sequence). CDR3 length equals 14 residues. The trim removed 5 bases at V and 4 bases at J, leaving 4 bases unmatched. The DNA of the CDR3 is TGTGCCAGTAGTTCCGGACAGGGATACAATGAGCAGTTCTTC. Translation gives CASSSGQGYNEQFF.

This sequence joins TRBV5-8 and TRBJ1-4; 11 bases match TRBD1. J was trimmed by 6 bases and V by 3 bases; bases with no gene match: 7. Looked up from germline, CDR1 is SGHTS and CDR2 is YDEGEE. This CDR3 spans 16 amino acids. The CDR3 DNA sequence: TGTGCCAGCAGCTCGGTGTGGGACAGGGGGTATGAAAAACTGTTTTTT. It codes for CASSSVWDRGYEKLFF.

The gene calls are TRBV9 and TRBJ1-4; D perhaps matches TRBD1 (5 bases). The CDR3 has 18 amino acids. Trimming took off 3 bases at V and 0 bases at J, with 18 bases between the two ends. Germline assignment: CDR1 SGDLS and CDR2 YYNGEE. CDR3 sequence (DNA): TGTGCCAGCAGCGCTGGACCGGGACCGCGTGCAACTAATGAAAAACTGTTTTTT. This gives the protein CASSAGPGPRATNEKLFF.

The genes are TRBV5-1 and TRBJ2-7; D is perhaps TRBD2 (6 bases). V dropped 0 bases and J dropped 2 bases, with 12 bases sitting between them. The V gene's germline CDR1 is SGHRS and CDR2 YFSETQ. CDR3 length: 15 amino acids. In DNA, the CDR3 is TGCGCCAGCAGCTTGGGTGCGGGAACCGCCTACGAGCAGTACTTC. Translating gives CASSLGAGTAYEQYF.